These T cell receptor beta chains were read from a single sample in a study of blood T cell repertoires in COVID-19. Assay used: immunoSEQ multiplex PCR; TCRdb lists only in-frame clones, some missing. The table records under 300,000 clones, approximately 90% of them present only once. Material for sequencing was peripheral blood. Receptors were obtained from a woman aged 40 to 50 who had recovered from COVID-19. Each CDR3 is given with its conserved first and last residue. A D gene is named only where the DNA matches it firmly. For some rows the clone size is stated as once, few or many, or as a class when expanded; others skip it.

D	J	V	size	CDR3	DNA
TRBD1	TRBJ1-5	TRBV27	.	CASTTPRGQGGIPPQHF	TGTGCCAGCACTACCCCAAGAGGACAGGGGGGAATACCACCCCAGCATTTT
.	TRBJ2-2	TRBV2	.	CASNWGPNTGELFF	TGTGCCAGCAATTGGGGGCCGAACACCGGGGAGCTGTTTTTT
TRBD1	TRBJ1-2	TRBV28	.	CASSLDRGLNTF	TGTGCCAGCAGTTTAGACAGGGGGCTGAACACCTTC
TRBD2	TRBJ2-3	TRBV7-2	few	CASSFGAGYEADTQYF	TGTGCCAGCAGCTTCGGAGCGGGATATGAGGCAGATACGCAGTATTTT
TRBD2	TRBJ2-5	TRBV6-5	once	CASSSGSGRETQYF	TGTGCCAGCAGTTCAGGTAGCGGGAGGGAGACCCAGTACTTC
.	TRBJ2-2	TRBV11-3	.	CASSYTTVNTGELFF	TGTGCCAGCAGCTATACGACAGTAAACACCGGGGAGCTGTTTTTT
.	TRBJ2-7	TRBV27	.	CASRPIASGYEQYF	TGTGCCAGCAGGCCCATAGCTTCGGGCTACGAGCAGTACTTC
TRBD2	TRBJ2-7	TRBV2	.	CASQLGGVRDEQYF	TGTGCCAGCCAGTTGGGGGGGGTTCGCGACGAGCAGTACTTC
.	TRBJ2-3	TRBV7-2	.	CASSFVLASSTDTQYF	TGTGCCAGCAGCTTTGTGCTAGCGTCTAGCACAGATACGCAGTATTTT
.	TRBJ1-3	TRBV6-1	.	CASSTGTRGDTIYF	TGTGCCAGCAGTACGGGGACAAGAGGGGACACCATATATTTT
TRBD1	TRBJ2-5	TRBV4-3	.	CASSQAGTGVQYF	TGCGCCAGCAGCCAGGCCGGGACAGGGGTCCAGTACTTC
TRBD1	TRBJ2-1	TRBV10-3	once	CAISGQGSSSYNEQFF	TGTGCCATCAGCGGACAGGGGTCGAGCTCCTACAATGAGCAGTTCTTC
.	TRBJ1-1	TRBV7-9	.	CASSLGQTNTEAFF	TGTGCCAGCAGCTTAGGACAGACTAACACTGAAGCTTTCTTT
TRBD1	TRBJ1-6	TRBV7-2	.	CASSSTGVWGSPLHF	TGTGCCAGCAGCTCGACAGGGGTTTGGGGATCACCCCTCCACTTT
TRBD1	TRBJ1-6	TRBV7-8	.	CASSLVARGNSPLHF	TGTGCCAGCAGCTTAGTCGCCAGGGGGAATTCACCCCTCCACTTT
.	TRBJ2-7	TRBV19	.	CATSIQGAFGQYF	TGTGCCACCTCCATACAGGGTGCGTTTGGGCAGTACTTC
TRBD2	TRBJ2-1	TRBV9	.	CASSVGSGGANEQFF	TGTGCCAGCAGCGTGGGTAGCGGGGGGGCCAATGAGCAGTTCTTC
TRBD1	TRBJ2-5	TRBV14	few	CASSYYTGTGGGETQYF	TGTGCCAGCAGCTATTATACCGGGACAGGGGGCGGAGAGACCCAGTACTTC
TRBD2	TRBJ2-1	TRBV4-2	.	CASSQEDRLAGNEQFF	TGTGCCAGCAGCCAAGAGGACAGACTAGCGGGAAATGAGCAGTTCTTC
TRBD2	TRBJ2-1	TRBV4-1	.	CASSRQQGGLAMDEQFF	TGCGCCAGCAGCCGGCAACAGGGGGGACTAGCGATGGATGAGCAGTTCTTC
TRBD2	TRBJ2-1	TRBV2	.	CATLGWASGYNEQFF	TGTGCCACCCTGGGGTGGGCTAGCGGGTACAATGAGCAGTTCTTC
TRBD1	TRBJ2-7	TRBV29-1	.	CSVEDRFRDRGGHEQYF	TGCAGCGTTGAAGATAGATTTAGGGACAGGGGCGGGCACGAGCAGTACTTC
TRBD2	TRBJ2-2	TRBV19	few	CASSTSRGLAGGTGELFF	TGTGCCAGTAGTACCTCACGGGGACTAGCGGGGGGCACCGGGGAGCTGTTTTTT
TRBD1	TRBJ2-7	TRBV5-5	once	CASSSKQGEYF	TGTGCCAGCAGCTCTAAACAGGGGGAGTACTTC
TRBD2	TRBJ2-1	TRBV2	.	CASSESLRLAESSYNEQFF	TGTGCCAGCAGTGAATCTCTCCGGCTAGCGGAGAGCTCCTACAATGAGCAGTTCTTC
TRBD1	TRBJ1-2	TRBV6-5	.	CASSADRGYGYTF	TGTGCCAGCAGCGCCGACAGGGGTTATGGCTACACCTTC
.	TRBJ1-6	TRBV14	few	CASSQDHTNSPLHF	TGTGCCAGCAGCCAAGATCACACAAACTCACCCCTCCACTTT
TRBD1	TRBJ2-4	TRBV7-3	.	CASSPSPTGDKNIQYF	TGTGCCAGCAGCCCCTCCCCGACAGGGGACAAAAACATTCAGTACTTC
TRBD1	TRBJ2-1	TRBV19	.	CASSIQGADNEQFF	TGTGCCAGTAGTATACAGGGGGCGGACAATGAGCAGTTCTTC
TRBD1	TRBJ1-3	TRBV6-6	.	CASSYAGTGEGNTIYF	TGTGCCAGCAGTTACGCCGGAACAGGGGAGGGAAACACCATATATTTT
.	TRBJ2-5	TRBV11-2	once	CASSFEYRETQYF	TGTGCCAGCAGCTTTGAGTACAGGGAGACCCAGTACTTC
.	TRBJ2-1	TRBV14	.	CASSLRYGGISYNEQFF	TGTGCCAGCAGCCTTAGATATGGGGGGATCTCCTACAATGAGCAGTTCTTC
TRBD1	TRBJ1-3	TRBV12-3/TRBV12-4	.	CATGTAAGNTIYF	TGTGCCACAGGGACAGCGGCTGGAAACACCATATATTTT
.	TRBJ2-7	TRBV6-1	.	CASTMNYEQYF	TGTGCCAGCACTATGAACTACGAGCAGTACTTC
.	TRBJ1-2	TRBV19	.	CASSTPGRGIYGYTF	TGTGCCAGTAGTACCCCCGGCCGAGGTATCTATGGCTACACCTTC
.	TRBJ1-2	TRBV30	few	CAWKRMENPNYGYTF	TGTGCCTGGAAAAGAATGGAGAACCCTAACTATGGCTACACCTTC
.	TRBJ1-3	TRBV18	.	CASSPTTGARGGNTIYF	TGTGCCAGCTCACCCACGACAGGAGCTAGGGGTGGAAACACCATATATTTT
TRBD1	TRBJ1-6	TRBV30	.	CAWSRGGTANSPLHF	TGTGCCTGGAGCAGAGGTGGGACAGCAAATTCACCCCTCCACTTT
.	TRBJ1-2	TRBV6-5	.	CASSHQTAIYGYTF	TGTGCCAGCAGTCATCAGACAGCTATCTATGGCTACACCTTC
TRBD2	TRBJ2-7	TRBV7-2	few	CASSLESGGTYEQYF	TGTGCCAGCAGCTTAGAATCGGGAGGGACCTACGAGCAGTACTTC
TRBD1	TRBJ2-1	TRBV7-9	.	CASSPGGQGFYNEQFF	TGTGCCAGCAGCCCTGGGGGACAGGGGTTTTACAATGAGCAGTTCTTC
.	TRBJ1-3	TRBV4-2	.	CASSQGRAGSGNTIYF	TGTGCCAGCAGCCAAGGAAGGGCAGGGTCTGGAAACACCATATATTTT
TRBD1	TRBJ2-7	TRBV6-2/TRBV6-3	.	CASSYPRRQGTGEQYF	TGTGCCAGCAGTTACCCCAGACGACAGGGGACGGGGGAGCAGTACTTC
TRBD1	TRBJ1-6	TRBV4-1	.	CASSQDGGQRASPLHF	TGCGCCAGCAGCCAAGATGGGGGACAGCGTGCTTCACCCCTCCACTTT
.	TRBJ2-7	TRBV6-2/TRBV6-3	.	CASSYSSENPYEQYF	TGTGCCAGCAGTTACTCTTCCGAGAACCCCTACGAGCAGTACTTC
.	TRBJ2-2	TRBV11-2	.	CASSARVPPNTGELFF	TGTGCCAGCAGCGCCCGGGTGCCGCCGAACACCGGGGAGCTGTTTTTT
TRBD2	TRBJ2-1	TRBV7-6	.	CASSLGARGGGRQFF	TGTGCCAGCAGCTTAGGGGCGCGGGGGGGCGGACGGCAGTTCTTC
TRBD2	TRBJ2-1	TRBV7-3	once	CASSLALAGLNEQFF	TGTGCCAGCAGCTTAGCCCTAGCGGGACTCAATGAGCAGTTCTTC
TRBD2	TRBJ2-7	TRBV6-1	.	CASSEVGLGSYEQYF	TGTGCCAGCAGTGAGGTTGGACTAGGCTCCTACGAGCAGTACTTC
.	TRBJ1-6	TRBV2	.	CASSETGYSPLHF	TGTGCCAGCAGTGAAACAGGGTACTCACCCCTCCACTTT
TRBD1	TRBJ1-2	TRBV30	.	CASAGTENYGYTF	TGTGCCTCCGCCGGGACAGAAAACTATGGCTACACCTTC
TRBD1	TRBJ1-2	TRBV6-2/TRBV6-3	.	CASSYSGGTAYGYTF	TGTGCCAGCAGTTACTCTGGGGGGACAGCCTATGGCTACACCTTC
.	TRBJ1-1	TRBV9	.	CASSHGGGSEAFF	TGTGCCAGCAGCCATGGGGGGGGATCTGAAGCTTTCTTT
.	TRBJ1-5	TRBV30	few	CAWSVLNNQPQHF	TGTGCCTGGAGTGTACTGAACAATCAGCCCCAGCATTTT
.	TRBJ1-5	TRBV11-2	.	CASSRGGRDQPQHF	TGTGCCAGCAGCCGAGGTGGGCGGGATCAGCCCCAGCATTTT
TRBD1	TRBJ1-2	TRBV29-1	.	CSVRDRDYGYTF	TGCAGCGTCCGGGACAGGGACTATGGCTACACCTTC
TRBD1	TRBJ2-7	TRBV11-2	.	CASSLGTGIYEQYF	TGTGCCAGCAGCTTAGGGACAGGGATCTACGAGCAGTACTTC
.	TRBJ2-7	TRBV7-2	.	CASSSSGPGGEQYF	TGTGCCAGCAGCTCGAGCGGTCCCGGCGGTGAGCAGTACTTC
TRBD1	TRBJ1-4	TRBV6-5	.	CASSSNRGTNEKLFF	TGTGCCAGCAGCTCCAACAGGGGAACTAATGAAAAACTGTTTTTT